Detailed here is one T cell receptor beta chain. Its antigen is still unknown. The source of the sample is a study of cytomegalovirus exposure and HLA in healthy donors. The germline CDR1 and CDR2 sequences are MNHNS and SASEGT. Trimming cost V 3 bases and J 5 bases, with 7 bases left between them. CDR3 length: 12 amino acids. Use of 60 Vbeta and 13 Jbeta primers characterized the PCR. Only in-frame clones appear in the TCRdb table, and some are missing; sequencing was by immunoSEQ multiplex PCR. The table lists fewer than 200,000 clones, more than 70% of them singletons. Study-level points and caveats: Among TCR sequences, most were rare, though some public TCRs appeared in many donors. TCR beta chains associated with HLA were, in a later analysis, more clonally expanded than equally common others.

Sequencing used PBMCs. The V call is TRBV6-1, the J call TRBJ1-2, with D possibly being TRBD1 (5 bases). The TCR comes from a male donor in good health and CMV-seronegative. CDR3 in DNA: TGTGCCAGCAGTGATTCAGGGTATGGCTACACCTTC. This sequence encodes CASSDSGYGYTF.